This passage covers 22 T cell receptor beta chains from one sample sequenced in a study of molecular identifiers for immune sequencing clone quantification. From the PCR reads, TCRdb called clonotypes with MiXCR, one entry per CDR3 protein. Counted here are around 470,000 distinct CDR3 sequences, under 30% occurring once; the ten biggest clones make up around 0.79%. Sequenced input: naive CD8+ T cells from blood, with Jurkat cell RNA spiked in. The sample's subset: FACS-sorted CD8+CD4-CCR7+CD45RA+ naive T cells. These receptors came from a human donor in good health. Some libraries in this study had Jurkat cell RNA spiked in.

V is TRBV13 and J is TRBJ2-5, with unresolved D. Germline CDR1 and CDR2: PRHDT and FYEKMQ (reference sequence). There are 14 residues in the CDR3. V was shortened by 1 base and J by 1 base, with 7 bases between the two germline ends. CDR3 sequence: CASSLEAGQETQYF. CDR3 bases: TGTGCCAGCAGCTTAGAGGCAGGCCAAGAGACCCAGTACTTC.

Points on this clonotype: An end of the junction differs from the germline gene, which may be a read error. The chain combines TRBV6-2 or TRBV6-3 with TRBJ2-6; D is unresolved. The CDR3 sequence is 14 residues long. Germline V CDR1 and CDR2: MNHEY, SVGEGT. The CDR3 coding sequence is TGTGCCCGCAGTGCGACTTCTGGGGCCAACGTCCTGACTTTC. Protein: CARSATSGANVLTF.

The chain employs TRBV28 and TRBJ2-5, with 8 bases lining up with TRBD1. The CDR3 is 16 amino acids. J gave up 2 bases and V 4 bases, and 9 bases lay outside the gene matches. Germline values: CDR1 MDHEN, CDR2 SYDVKM. Written as DNA, the CDR3 is TGTGCCAGCAGTTCAATGGACAGGGCGTCGCAAGAGACCCAGTACTTC. As protein: CASSSMDRASQETQYF.

This clonotype was counted between two and nine times. V usage is TRBV30 and J usage is TRBJ1-1; D call uncertain. The CDR3 has 12 residues. Germline V gene data show CDR1 as GTSNPN and CDR2 as SVGIG (reference sequence). V dropped 2 bases and J dropped 0 bases, with 4 bases sitting between them. The CDR3 is CAWSSVNTEAFF. CDR3 coding DNA: TGTGCCTGGAGTTCGGTGAACACTGAAGCTTTCTTT.

In this sample, this clonotype turned up once. The junction shows a germline mismatch at one end, possibly a read error. The chain employs TRBV5-6 and TRBJ2-7; 8 bases are shared with TRBD2. This CDR3 has 15 amino acids. The germline V gene encodes CDR1 SGHDT and CDR2 YYEEEE. CDR3 loop: CASSLVSGSLYGQYF. CDR3 bases: TGTGCCAGCAGCTTGGTAAGCGGGAGTCTATACGGGCAGTACTTC.

The chain uses TRBV12-3 or TRBV12-4 and TRBJ2-3; the D is unclear. The CDR3 is made up of 15 amino acids. The germline V and J ends were trimmed by 3 bases and 0 bases, with 10 bases remaining between them. CDR3 protein: CASSFGSTSTDTQYF. The CDR3 coding sequence is TGTGCCAGCAGTTTCGGCAGCACTAGCACAGATACGCAGTATTTT.

This clonotype has at least ten counts. V is TRBV19 and J is TRBJ2-3, with 10 nucleotides matching TRBD1. V lost 5 bases and J lost 6; bases outside the gene matches: 5. The germline gives CDR1 LNHDA, CDR2 SQIVND (reference sequence). This CDR3 comprises 14 residues. CDR3 in DNA: TGTGCCAGTAGTCGCGGACAGGGGGGCGATACGCAGTATTTT. Encoded protein: CASSRGQGGDTQYF. Looking up the rest from reference TRBV19 and TRBJ2-3 gives the full variable domain: DGGITQSPKYLFRKEGQNVTLSCEQNLNHDAMYWYRQDPGQGLRLIYYSQIVNDFQKGDIAEGYSVSREKKESFPLTVTSAQKNPTAFYLCASSRGQGGDTQYFGPGTRLTVL.

Only a few counts were recorded for this clonotype. The chain carries TRBV5-1 and TRBJ2-2; D is undetermined. The germline V gene encodes CDR1 SGHRS and CDR2 YFSETQ. Trimming took 4 bases from V and 6 from J, leaving 10 bases between them. This CDR3 spans 13 amino acids. This CDR3 reads CASSPEVAGELFF. For the CDR3, the DNA is TGCGCCAGCAGCCCTGAGGTGGCCGGGGAGCTGTTTTTT.

A remark on this clonotype: A much larger clonotype is one base distant, so this may be a read error. The chain couples TRBV4-1 to TRBJ1-1; weak D call: TRBD1 (5 bases). CDR3 size: 14 residues. Germline V gene data show CDR1 as MGHRA and CDR2 as YSYEKL. The CDR3 here is CASGTATANTEALF. As DNA, the CDR3 is TGCGCCAGCGGCACCGCGACAGCAAACACTGAAGCTCTCTTT.

Points on this clonotype: A clone one base away is much larger, so this may be a read error. The chain recombines TRBV5-1 with TRBJ2-3; D is perhaps TRBD1 (5 bases). CDR1 is SGHRS, CDR2 YFSETQ, per germline. The CDR3 runs 17 residues. V was cut by 4 bases and J by 0 bases, with 18 bases left in between. The CDR3, as DNA: TGCGCCAGCAGCGACGAGACAGTGCTTGTTAGCACAGATACGCAGTATTTT. Amino acids: CASSDETVLVSTDTQYF.

This clonotype was seen at least ten times. The chain is built from TRBV2 and TRBJ2-1, with D uncertain. The germline V gene has CDR1 SNHLY and CDR2 FYNNEI. V lost 4 bases, J lost 8 bases, and 9 bases lay in between. This CDR3 has 12 residues. Here the CDR3 DNA reads TGTGCCAGCAGTGTAGAGGTAGATGAGCAGTTCTTC. This gives the protein CASSVEVDEQFF. Full variable domain (missing parts from reference TRBV2 and TRBJ2-1): EPEVTQTPSHQVTQMGQEVILRCVPISNHLYFYWYRQILGQKVEFLVSFYNNEISEKSEIFDDQFSVERPDGSNFTLKIRSTKLEDSAMYFCASSVEVDEQFFGPGTRLTVL.

The chain couples TRBV25-1 to TRBJ1-6; 8 bases map to TRBD1. The V segment lost 1 base and the J segment 10 bases; nucleotides outside the gene matches: 3. Germline values: CDR1 MGHDK, CDR2 SYGVNS. The CDR3 runs 14 residues. The CDR3 region has the DNA TGTGCCAGCAGTGAATCAGGGGGCTGGTCACCCCTCCACTTT. It specifies CASSESGGWSPLHF.

This clonotype showed up many times. CDR3 region: CASSLEARGLEPNTGELFF. The CDR3 coding sequence is TGTGCCAGCAGTTTAGAGGCCAGGGGGCTTGAGCCGAACACCGGGGAGCTGTTTTTT. This chain uses TRBV12-3 or TRBV12-4 with TRBJ2-2; 8 bases fit TRBD1. This CDR3 is 19 amino acids long. Trimming removed 1 base from V and 0 bases from J; junction bases left unmatched: 10.

This chain's CDR3 is CASSQRTEGYTF. As DNA, the CDR3 is TGTGCCAGCAGCCAAAGGACAGAAGGCTACACCTTC. This chain connects TRBV7-9 to TRBJ1-2; TRBD1 is a possible D gene (6 bases). Trimming left V 5 bases short and J 8 bases short, with 12 bases between. The CDR3 runs to 12 residues. The germline V gene encodes CDR1 SEHNR and CDR2 FQNEAQ (reference sequence).

The chain joins TRBV19 to TRBJ2-3, with 9 bases matching TRBD1. Per germline, CDR1 LNHDA and CDR2 SQIVND (reference sequence). The CDR3 loop spans 13 amino acids. V was clipped by 6 bases and J by 7 bases; unmatched bases: 5. CDR3 amino acids: CASSLQGANTQYF. CDR3 nucleotides: TGTGCCAGTAGCTTACAGGGGGCAAATACGCAGTATTTT. The full variable domain, with the rest looked up from reference TRBV19 and TRBJ2-3, is DGGITQSPKYLFRKEGQNVTLSCEQNLNHDAMYWYRQDPGQGLRLIYYSQIVNDFQKGDIAEGYSVSREKKESFPLTVTSAQKNPTAFYLCASSLQGANTQYFGPGTRLTVL.

The V and J genes are TRBV19 and TRBJ2-1; tentatively, D is TRBD1 (5 bases). The CDR3 runs 14 residues. V was clipped by 0 bases and J by 9 bases, with 12 bases between them. Germline CDR1 reads LNHDA; CDR2 reads SQIVND (reference sequence). This CDR3 reads CASSIDQGTGEQFF. The CDR3 region has the DNA TGTGCCAGTAGTATAGATCAGGGTACCGGTGAGCAGTTCTTC.

This clonotype was detected a few times. This chain joins TRBV7-9 and TRBJ1-1; no firm D call. The CDR3 is 16 residues long. V shed 3 bases and J shed 0 bases, with 14 bases lying between them. Germline V gene sequence: CDR1 SEHNR, CDR2 FQNEAQ (reference sequence). The CDR3 region has the DNA TGTGCCAGCAGCTTTTTTACCCCCACAATGAACACTGAAGCTTTCTTT. Amino acids: CASSFFTPTMNTEAFF. The full variable domain, rest sourced from reference TRBV7-9 and TRBJ1-1, is DTGVSQNPRHKITKRGQNVTFRCDPISEHNRLYWYRQTLGQGPEFLTYFQNEAQLEKSRLLSDRFSAERPKGSFSTLEIQRTEQGDSAMYLCASSFFTPTMNTEAFFGQGTRLTVV.

The genes are TRBV4-3 and TRBJ1-1; D not certain. Looked up from germline, CDR1 is LGHNA and CDR2 is YSLEER. Trimming removed 0 bases at V and 1 base at J, with 9 bases between. This CDR3 contains 15 residues. The chain's CDR3 is CASSQEWEENTEAFF. CDR3 nucleotide sequence: TGCGCCAGCAGCCAAGAATGGGAAGAGAACACTGAAGCTTTCTTT.

V gene TRBV28 combines with J gene TRBJ2-6; either TRBD1 or TRBD2 may fit D (5 bases each). Germline lookup yields CDR1 MDHEN and CDR2 SYDVKM. Trimming left V 4 bases short and J 0 bases short, with 13 bases between. The CDR3 is 17 amino acids. The CDR3 DNA reads TGTGCCAGCAGTTGGGACGGAGTTGGCTCTGGGGCCAACGTCCTGACTTTC. It translates to CASSWDGVGSGANVLTF.

A few counts support this clonotype. The chain carries TRBV19 and TRBJ1-2, with D uncertain. The CDR3 totals 11 residues. V lost 11 bases to trimming and J lost 4 bases, with 11 bases between them. Germline V gene sequence: CDR1 LNHDA, CDR2 SQIVND (reference sequence). The CDR3 DNA reads TGTGCCGGGATGGACGGCTATGGCTACACCTTC. Translating gives CAGMDGYGYTF.

The J gene is TRBJ1-5, the V gene TRBV4-3, with TRBD1 matching 8 bases. CDR1 is LGHNA and CDR2 is YSLEER in the germline V gene. V shed 0 bases, J shed 7 bases, and the junction held 5 bases outside the gene matches. The CDR3 contains 15 residues. CDR3 DNA: TGCGCCAGCAGCCAAGATCGAGGACAGGGCCAGCCCCAGCATTTT. Translation gives CASSQDRGQGQPQHF.

The J gene is TRBJ2-3, the V gene TRBV4-3, with a possible D match to TRBD1 (6 bases). Germline CDR1 LGHNA, CDR2 YSLEER. This CDR3 has 15 residues. Deletions cut 0 bases from V and 5 bases from J, with 12 bases between. This chain's CDR3 is CASSQESGVLDTQYF. CDR3 coding DNA: TGCGCCAGCAGCCAAGAATCAGGGGTCTTAGATACGCAGTATTTT.